This T cell receptor (beta chain) was sequenced during a study of blood T cell repertoires in COVID-19. Study as a whole: Samples taken during acute and convalescent COVID-19 were collected in the United States, Italy and Spain. The analysed material was cDNA or gDNA that came from T cells, B-cell-depleted T cells, or PBMCs.

Trimming stripped 3 bases from V and 3 bases from J, with 12 bases between. The CDR3 is 15 amino acids. Per germline, CDR1 LNHDA and CDR2 SQIVND (reference sequence). Seattle patient enrollment occurred during active infection, with longitudinal follow-up thereafter. In the source study's methods: Reference gene primer amplification in the assay estimated nucleated cell counts. Produced via immunoSEQ multiplex PCR; TCRdb's table is partial and in-frame only. V and J calls and clone size are copied from that table; D and trimming were computed from the DNA. The sample shows a few hundred thousand clones, about 87% of them seen only once.

Sequenced material: peripheral blood. This TCR was recovered from a woman aged 55-70 years with COVID-19, enrolled during active disease. The V call is TRBV19, the J call TRBJ1-5, with D tentatively TRBD1 (6 bases). CDR3 in DNA: TGTGCCAGTAGTATGGGCAGGACAGTCAATCAGCCCCAGCATTTT. This gives the protein CASSMGRTVNQPQHF.